These T cell receptor beta chains were read from a single sample in a study of shared clonotypes between healthy human individuals. Generated by immunoSEQ multiplex PCR, the TCRdb table keeps only in-frame clones and is missing some. The data show 2 million to 2.5 million clones, approximately 94% seen once. The sequenced sample consisted of naive CD8+ T cells sorted from blood. These TCRs come from a man younger than 35 in good health. Both conserved end residues are part of each CDR3. D genes are given only for firm matches. Size is stated for part of the rows, as once, few or many counts, or as a class when the clone is expanded.

v_gene	d_gene	j_gene	abundance	CDR3nt	CDR3aa
TRBV9	-	TRBJ2-1	-	TGTGCCAGCAGCGTAGGGTTAGGTTCGGTGTTAGATGAGCAGTTCTTC	CASSVGLGSVLDEQFF
TRBV7-9	-	TRBJ2-7	once	TGTGCCAGCAGCCCTAGGGGCTTCTACGAGCAGTACTTC	CASSPRGFYEQYF
TRBV5-6	-	TRBJ2-7	-	TGTGCCAGCAGCCTAGGGGACGGACAACCATACTACGAGCAGTACTTC	CASSLGDGQPYYEQYF
TRBV15	TRBD2	TRBJ2-1	-	TGTGCCACCAGCACCGCCTCAGGGAGCGGGGGGTACAATGAGCAGTTCTTC	CATSTASGSGGYNEQFF
TRBV5-6	-	TRBJ1-2	-	TGTGCCAGCAGCCACGAAATGACAATAGATGGCTACACCTTC	CASSHEMTIDGYTF
TRBV9	TRBD2	TRBJ2-1	-	TGTGCCAGCAGCGTAGGATTAGGCGGGGGGCCCAACAATGAGCAGTTCTTC	CASSVGLGGGPNNEQFF
TRBV28	-	TRBJ1-1	-	TGTGCCAGCAGGCCCCAGGGCACTGAAGCTTTCTTT	CASRPQGTEAFF
TRBV11-2	-	TRBJ2-1	-	TGTGCCAGCAGCCTCGGGAATGAGCAGTTCTTC	CASSLGNEQFF
TRBV11-2	-	TRBJ2-1	-	TGTGCCAGCAGCAAGGGACGAGATGAGCAGTTCTTC	CASSKGRDEQFF
TRBV4-1	-	TRBJ2-7	-	TGCGCCAGCAGCCAAGATCTAGGGGGTCCCTACGAGCAGTACTTC	CASSQDLGGPYEQYF
TRBV13	TRBD2	TRBJ2-1	-	TGTGCCAGCAGCCCGGGTAGCGGGGCAGGGTTAGAGCAGTTCTTC	CASSPGSGAGLEQFF
TRBV4-3	TRBD1	TRBJ2-3	-	TGCGCCAGCAGCCAACGGACAGGGGTCCCAGATACGCAGTATTTT	CASSQRTGVPDTQYF
TRBV4-3	-	TRBJ2-5	-	TGCGCCAGCAGCCAAGAAGAAAAGTGGGAGACCCAGTACTTC	CASSQEEKWETQYF
TRBV9	-	TRBJ1-1	-	TGTGCCAGCAGCGTAGATGGGGATTTGGACACTGAAGCTTTCTTT	CASSVDGDLDTEAFF
TRBV28	-	TRBJ1-5	-	TGTGCCAGCAGTCCATTTGGAGGATTAGAATTGAGCAATCAGCCCCAGCATTTT	CASSPFGGLELSNQPQHF
TRBV5-6	-	TRBJ1-2	-	TGTGCCAGCAGCTTGGGCAGCTTCTATGGCTACACCTTC	CASSLGSFYGYTF
TRBV4-3	-	TRBJ1-1	-	TGCGCCAGCAGCCAAGACCCTGGAAACACTGAAGCTTTCTTT	CASSQDPGNTEAFF
TRBV9	TRBD2	TRBJ2-2	-	TGTGCCAGCAGCGTAGGACTAGCGGAATACACCGGGGAGCTGTTTTTT	CASSVGLAEYTGELFF